This TCR beta chain was documented in a study of blood T cell repertoires in COVID-19 (dated by TCRdb to the early 2020s). Concerning the study at large: The collaborator samples originated in the United States, Italy and Spain and spanned the acute and convalescent phases of COVID-19. The repertoires were released in a freely available public database meant as a resource for research on the immune response to SARS-CoV-2. Samples came from the ongoing ImmuneRACE study (first 160 participants) plus 1,254 subjects from 6 global collaborators. A de-identified subject ID, COVID-19 status, age in years and sex were almost always included in the sample metadata. HLA class I and class II types, where available, came from metadata supplied by the sample provider rather than from assay-based typing. The material from the prospective study consisted of cDNA or gDNA derived from T cells, B-cell-depleted T cells, or PBMCs. Subjects who had been exposed to COVID-19, were actively infected with it, or had recovered from it provided the deeply sampled blood TCRbeta repertoires that made up the dataset. Paper-wide results and their limitations: The amount of clinical and demographic metadata varied by source and participant and was provided uncurated.

TCRbeta CDR3 regions were amplified from genomic DNA by means of the immunoSEQ Assay, a bias-controlled multiplex PCR. Per the original workflow: The number of nucleated cells in each sample was estimated by amplification of reference gene primers within the assay. Sequence reads were collapsed and filtered to measure the absolute abundance of every unique TCRbeta CDR3 rearrangement. Productive Simpson clonality was computed per sample as the square root of Simpson's diversity index over productive rearrangements. As stored in TCRdb, this immuneACCESS dataset retains in-frame rearrangements with V and J assigned. A fraction of the clones does not appear; measured against another copy, unresolved V genes explain less than half of the discrepancy, and the remainder lacks a known reason. V, J and clone size are those of that table, while D and trimming were read from the DNA. This sample gives approximately 250,000 clones in total; 85% of them show up just once. Clones ranked in the top ten supply just under 1% of the sample.

V is reduced by 2 bases and J by 7 bases, leaving a spacing of 8 bases between them. From a lookup of the germline V gene, CDR1 and CDR2 are MNHEY and SVGAGI. The CDR3 runs 12 residues from the cysteine to the phenylalanine. The kept DNA is CDR3 alone, 36 bases in frame from the first base. Each collaborating institution followed its own protocols to collect whole blood in K2EDTA tubes. For TCRbeta analysis, collaborator samples were shipped as frozen whole blood, as isolated PBMCs, or as DNA extracted from either sample type. As regards this clone: No antigen is known for it. Base qualities are missing; no much larger clone stands one base away.

The receptor comes from a man in his forties with acute or convalescent COVID-19. Source material: peripheral blood. The chain is encoded by TRBV6-5 joined to TRBJ2-5; TRBD1 is perhaps the D gene, given 5 matching bases. Here the CDR3 is given as CASSYQGRTQYF. In nucleotides, the sequence is TGTGCCAGCAGTTACCAGGGCCGGACCCAGTACTTC.